This T cell receptor (beta chain) was identified in a study of shared clonotypes between healthy human individuals. Across the study: Participating donors consisted of two women and a few men aged 18 to 49. Findings and caveats of the study: Rarefaction showed that sequencing of sorted subsets was incomplete (despite large depth).

A word on this clone: Its antigen is unknown.

CD45RO+ cells plus CCR7-negative CD45RA+ TemRA cells formed CD8 memory. CDR3 length equals 15 residues. Germline values: CDR1 MNHNY, CDR2 SVGAGI (reference sequence). V gave up 4 bases and J gave up 6 bases; unmatched junction bases: 6. Assay used: immunoSEQ multiplex PCR; TCRdb lists only in-frame clones, some missing. The sample records about 79,000 clones, 62% being singletons. This TCR was recovered from a man aged 25 to 40 in good health. The specimen sequenced was memory CD8+ T cells sorted from blood. Subset in this sample: CD45RO+ cells pooled with CCR7-negative TemRA cells. This rearrangement joins TRBV6-6 to TRBJ2-5; 12 bases are a match to TRBD1. The CDR3 DNA reads as TGTGCCAGCAGTTGGGGGACAGGGGGCGGGAAGACCCAGTACTTC. Encoded protein: CASSWGTGGGKTQYF.